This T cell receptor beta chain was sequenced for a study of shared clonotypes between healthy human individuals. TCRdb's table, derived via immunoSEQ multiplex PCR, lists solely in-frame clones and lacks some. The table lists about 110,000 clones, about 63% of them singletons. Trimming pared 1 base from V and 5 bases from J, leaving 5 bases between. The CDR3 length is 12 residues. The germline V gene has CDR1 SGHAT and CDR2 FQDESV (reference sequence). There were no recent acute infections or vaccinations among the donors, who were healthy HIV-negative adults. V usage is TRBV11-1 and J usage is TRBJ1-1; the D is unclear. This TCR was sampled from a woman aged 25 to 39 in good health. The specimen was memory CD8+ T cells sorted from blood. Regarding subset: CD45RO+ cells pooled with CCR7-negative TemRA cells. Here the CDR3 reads CASSLGKTEAFF. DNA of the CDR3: TGTGCCAGCAGCTTAGGGAAGACTGAAGCTTTCTTT.